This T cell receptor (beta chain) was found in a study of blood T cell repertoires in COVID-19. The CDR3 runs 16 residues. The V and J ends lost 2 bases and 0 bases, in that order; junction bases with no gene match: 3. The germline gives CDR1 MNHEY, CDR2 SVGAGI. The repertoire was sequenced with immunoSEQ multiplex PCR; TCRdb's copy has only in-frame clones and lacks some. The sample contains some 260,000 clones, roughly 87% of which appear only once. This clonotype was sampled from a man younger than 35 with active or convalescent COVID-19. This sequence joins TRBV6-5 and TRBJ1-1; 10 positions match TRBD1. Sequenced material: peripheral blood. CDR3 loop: CASSYRDRGMNTEAFF. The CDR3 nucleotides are TGTGCCAGCAGTTACCGGGACAGGGGCATGAACACTGAAGCTTTCTTT.